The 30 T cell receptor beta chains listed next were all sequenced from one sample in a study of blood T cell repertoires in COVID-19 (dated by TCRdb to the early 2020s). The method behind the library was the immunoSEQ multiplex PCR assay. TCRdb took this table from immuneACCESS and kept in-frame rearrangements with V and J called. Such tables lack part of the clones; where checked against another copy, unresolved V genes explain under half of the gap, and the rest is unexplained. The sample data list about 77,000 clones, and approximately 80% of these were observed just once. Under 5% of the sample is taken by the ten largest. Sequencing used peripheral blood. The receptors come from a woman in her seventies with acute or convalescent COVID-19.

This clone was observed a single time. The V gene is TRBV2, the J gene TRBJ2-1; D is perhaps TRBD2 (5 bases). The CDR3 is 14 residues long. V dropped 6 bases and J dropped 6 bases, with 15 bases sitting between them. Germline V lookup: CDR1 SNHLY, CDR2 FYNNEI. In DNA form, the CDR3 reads TGTGCCAGCAGACCGTTGACTAACGTCAATGAGCAGTTCTTC. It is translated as CASRPLTNVNEQFF. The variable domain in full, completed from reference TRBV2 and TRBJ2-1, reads EPEVTQTPSHQVTQMGQEVILRCVPISNHLYFYWYRQILGQKVEFLVSFYNNEISEKSEIFDDQFSVERPDGSNFTLKIRSTKLEDSAMYFCASRPLTNVNEQFFGPGTRLTVL.

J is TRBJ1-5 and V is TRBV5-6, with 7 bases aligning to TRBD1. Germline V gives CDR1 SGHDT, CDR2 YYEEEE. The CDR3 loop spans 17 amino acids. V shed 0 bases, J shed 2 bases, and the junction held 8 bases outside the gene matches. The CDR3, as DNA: TGTGCCAGCAGCTTGGGACAGGGATATTTTGGCAATCAGCCCCAGCATTTT. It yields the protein CASSLGQGYFGNQPQHF.

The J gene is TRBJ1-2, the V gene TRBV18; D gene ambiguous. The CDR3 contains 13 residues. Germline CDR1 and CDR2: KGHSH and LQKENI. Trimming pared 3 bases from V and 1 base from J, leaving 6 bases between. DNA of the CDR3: TGTGCCAGCTCACCTGCAGTTAACTATGGCTACACCTTC. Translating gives CASSPAVNYGYTF.

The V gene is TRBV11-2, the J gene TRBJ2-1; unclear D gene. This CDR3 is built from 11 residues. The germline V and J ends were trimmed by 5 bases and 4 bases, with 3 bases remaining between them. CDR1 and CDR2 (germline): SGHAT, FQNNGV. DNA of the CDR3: TGTGCCAGCAGCCCATACAATGAGCAGTTCTTC. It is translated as CASSPYNEQFF.

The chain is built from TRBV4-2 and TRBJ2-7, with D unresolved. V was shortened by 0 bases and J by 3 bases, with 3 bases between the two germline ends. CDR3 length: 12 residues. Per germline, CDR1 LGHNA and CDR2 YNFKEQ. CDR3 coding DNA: TGTGCCAGCAGCCAAGACGGCTACGAGCAGTACTTC. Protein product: CASSQDGYEQYF.

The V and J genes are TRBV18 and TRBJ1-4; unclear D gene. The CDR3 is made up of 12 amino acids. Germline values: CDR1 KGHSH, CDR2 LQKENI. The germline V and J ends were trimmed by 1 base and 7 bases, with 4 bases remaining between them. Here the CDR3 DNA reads TGTGCCAGCTCACCACTCGGTGAAAAACTGTTTTTT. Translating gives CASSPLGEKLFF.

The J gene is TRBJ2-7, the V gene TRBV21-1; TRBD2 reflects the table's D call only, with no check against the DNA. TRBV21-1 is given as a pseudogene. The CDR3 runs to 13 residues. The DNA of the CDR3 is TGTGCCAGCAGCAAGGGACTAGCCCACGAGCAGTACTTC. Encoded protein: CASSKGLAHEQYF.

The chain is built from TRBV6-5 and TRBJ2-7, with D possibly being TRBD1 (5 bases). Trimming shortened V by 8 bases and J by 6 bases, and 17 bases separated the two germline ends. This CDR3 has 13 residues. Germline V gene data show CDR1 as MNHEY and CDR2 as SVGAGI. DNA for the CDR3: TGTGCCAGCCAAACAGGAACATTGGGCGAGCAGTACTTC. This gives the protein CASQTGTLGEQYF.

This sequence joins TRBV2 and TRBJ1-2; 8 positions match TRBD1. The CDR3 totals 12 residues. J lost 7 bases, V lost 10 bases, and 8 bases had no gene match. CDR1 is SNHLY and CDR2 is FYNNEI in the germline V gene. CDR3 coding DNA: TGTGCCAAAAGGACAGGGTATAGTGGCTACACCTTC. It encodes CAKRTGYSGYTF.

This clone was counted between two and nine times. Here the CDR3 reads CASSQQDREWAEAFF. The CDR3 DNA is TGCGCCAGCAGCCAACAGGACAGGGAGTGGGCTGAAGCTTTCTTT. V and J are TRBV4-1 and TRBJ1-1; 8 nucleotides line up with TRBD1. There are 15 residues in the CDR3. V shed 2 bases, J shed 6 bases, and the junction held 8 bases outside the gene matches. Germline lookup yields CDR1 MGHRA and CDR2 YSYEKL.

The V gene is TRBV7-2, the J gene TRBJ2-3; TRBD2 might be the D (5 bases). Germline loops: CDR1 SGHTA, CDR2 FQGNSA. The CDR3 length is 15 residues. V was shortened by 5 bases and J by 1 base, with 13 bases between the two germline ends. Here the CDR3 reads CASSPLWGGTDTQYF. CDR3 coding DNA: TGTGCCAGCAGCCCACTGTGGGGAGGCACAGATACGCAGTATTTT.

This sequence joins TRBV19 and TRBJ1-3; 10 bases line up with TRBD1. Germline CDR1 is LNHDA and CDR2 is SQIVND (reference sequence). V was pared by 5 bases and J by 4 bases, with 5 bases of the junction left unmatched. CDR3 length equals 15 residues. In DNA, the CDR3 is TGTGCCAGTAGTGCGACAGGGGGCAGGGGAAACACCATATATTTT. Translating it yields CASSATGGRGNTIYF. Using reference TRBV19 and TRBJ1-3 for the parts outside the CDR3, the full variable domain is DGGITQSPKYLFRKEGQNVTLSCEQNLNHDAMYWYRQDPGQGLRLIYYSQIVNDFQKGDIAEGYSVSREKKESFPLTVTSAQKNPTAFYLCASSATGGRGNTIYFGEGSWLTVV.

The CDR3 bases are TGTGCCAGCAGCTTAGATGAGGCGAATGAGCAGTTCTTC. Translation gives CASSLDEANEQFF. The chain carries TRBV11-3 and TRBJ2-1; D remains unclear. Trimming removed 0 bases at V and 7 bases at J, with 7 bases between. The CDR3 is made up of 13 amino acids. Germline lookup yields CDR1 SGHNT and CDR2 YENEEA.

DNA of the CDR3: TGCAGCGTTGCGGGGGTAGTAGTTGAGACCCAGTACTTC. It specifies CSVAGVVVETQYF. The chain employs TRBV29-1 and TRBJ2-5; the D gene is possibly TRBD2 (6 bases). Trimming stripped 4 bases from V and 5 bases from J, with 14 bases between. Germline V gene lookup returns CDR1 SQVTM and CDR2 ANQGSEA. The CDR3 runs 13 residues. Together with reference TRBV29-1 and TRBJ2-5, the CDR3 gives the full variable domain: SAVISQKPSRDICQRGTSLTIQCQVDSQVTMMFWYRQQPGQSLTLIATANQGSEATYESGFVIDKFPISRPNLTFSTLTVSNMSPEDSSIYLCSVAGVVVETQYFGPGTRLLVL.

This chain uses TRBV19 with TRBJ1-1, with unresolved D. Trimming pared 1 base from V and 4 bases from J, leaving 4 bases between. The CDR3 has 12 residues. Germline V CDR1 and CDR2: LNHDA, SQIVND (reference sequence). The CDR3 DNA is TGTGCCAGTAGTATAGGGAGCACTGAAGCTTTCTTT. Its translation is CASSIGSTEAFF.

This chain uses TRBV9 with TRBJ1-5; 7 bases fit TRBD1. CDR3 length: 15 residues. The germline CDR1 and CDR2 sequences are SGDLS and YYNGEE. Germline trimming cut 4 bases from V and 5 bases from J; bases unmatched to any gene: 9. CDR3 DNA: TGTGCCAGCAGCCCTACGGGACAGCAATATCAGCCCCAGCATTTT. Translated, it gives CASSPTGQQYQPQHF.

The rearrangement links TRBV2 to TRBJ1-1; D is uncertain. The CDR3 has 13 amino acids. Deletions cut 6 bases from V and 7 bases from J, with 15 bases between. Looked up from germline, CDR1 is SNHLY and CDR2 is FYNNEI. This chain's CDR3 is CASSPRPGYEAFF. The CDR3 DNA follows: TGTGCCAGCAGCCCGAGGCCTGGGTATGAAGCTTTCTTT.

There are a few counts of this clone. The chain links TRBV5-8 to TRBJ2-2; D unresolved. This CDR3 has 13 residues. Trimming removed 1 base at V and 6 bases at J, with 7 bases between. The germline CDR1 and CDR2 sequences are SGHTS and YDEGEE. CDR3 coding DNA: TGTGCCAGCAGCTTGATACGGGCCGGGGAGCTGTTTTTT. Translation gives CASSLIRAGELFF.

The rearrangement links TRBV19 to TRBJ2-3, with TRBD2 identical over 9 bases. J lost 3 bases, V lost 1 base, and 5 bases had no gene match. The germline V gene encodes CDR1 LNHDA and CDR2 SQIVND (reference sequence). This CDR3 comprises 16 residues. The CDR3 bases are TGTGCCAGTAGTATAGCGGATAGCGGGGGTACAGATACGCAGTATTTT. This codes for CASSIADSGGTDTQYF.

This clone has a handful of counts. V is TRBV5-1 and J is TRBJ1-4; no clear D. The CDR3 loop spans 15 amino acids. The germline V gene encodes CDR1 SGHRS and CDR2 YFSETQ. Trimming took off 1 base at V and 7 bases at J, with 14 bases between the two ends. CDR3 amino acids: CASSLMASRPEKLFF. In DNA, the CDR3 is TGCGCCAGCAGCTTGATGGCATCGCGGCCTGAAAAACTGTTTTTT.

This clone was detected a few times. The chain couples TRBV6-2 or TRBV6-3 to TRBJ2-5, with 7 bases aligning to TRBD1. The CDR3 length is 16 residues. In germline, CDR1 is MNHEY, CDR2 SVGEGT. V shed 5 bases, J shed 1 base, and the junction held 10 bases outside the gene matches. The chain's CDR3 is CASSDLSDRAQETQYF. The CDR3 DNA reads TGTGCCAGCAGTGATCTCTCCGACAGGGCCCAAGAGACCCAGTACTTC.

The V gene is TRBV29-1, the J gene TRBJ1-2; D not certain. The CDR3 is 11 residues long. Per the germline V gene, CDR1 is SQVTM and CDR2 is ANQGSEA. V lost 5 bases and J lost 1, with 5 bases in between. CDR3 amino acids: CSVQVNYGYTF. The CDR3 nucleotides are TGCAGCGTTCAGGTTAACTATGGCTACACCTTC.

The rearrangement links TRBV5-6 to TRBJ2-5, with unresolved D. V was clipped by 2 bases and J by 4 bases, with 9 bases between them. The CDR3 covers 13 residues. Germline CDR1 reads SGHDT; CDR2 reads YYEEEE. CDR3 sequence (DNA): TGTGCCAGCAGCTTAGAAGTGAGAGAGACCCAGTACTTC. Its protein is CASSLEVRETQYF. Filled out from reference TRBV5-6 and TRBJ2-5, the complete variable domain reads DAGVTQSPTHLIKTRGQQVTLRCSPKSGHDTVSWYQQALGQGPQFIFQYYEEEERQRGNFPDRFSGHQFPNYSSELNVNALLLGDSALYLCASSLEVRETQYFGPGTRLLVL.

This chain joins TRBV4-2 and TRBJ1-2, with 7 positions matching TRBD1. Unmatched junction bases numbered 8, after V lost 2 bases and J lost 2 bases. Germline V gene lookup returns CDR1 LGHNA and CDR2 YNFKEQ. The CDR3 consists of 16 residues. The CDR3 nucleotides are TGTGCCAGCAGCCAATCCCGGGTAGGGGGCAACTATGGCTACACCTTC. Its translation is CASSQSRVGGNYGYTF.

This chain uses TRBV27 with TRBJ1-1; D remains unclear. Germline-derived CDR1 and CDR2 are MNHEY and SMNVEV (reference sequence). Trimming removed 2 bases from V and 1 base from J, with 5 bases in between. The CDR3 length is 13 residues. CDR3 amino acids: CASSLRENTEAFF. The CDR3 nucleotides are TGTGCCAGCAGTTTACGGGAGAACACTGAAGCTTTCTTT.

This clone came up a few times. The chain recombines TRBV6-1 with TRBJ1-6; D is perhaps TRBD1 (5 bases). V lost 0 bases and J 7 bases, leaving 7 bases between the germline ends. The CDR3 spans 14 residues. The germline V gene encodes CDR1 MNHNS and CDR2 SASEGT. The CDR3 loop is CASSEARENSPLHF. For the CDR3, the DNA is TGTGCCAGCAGTGAAGCCAGGGAAAATTCACCCCTCCACTTT.

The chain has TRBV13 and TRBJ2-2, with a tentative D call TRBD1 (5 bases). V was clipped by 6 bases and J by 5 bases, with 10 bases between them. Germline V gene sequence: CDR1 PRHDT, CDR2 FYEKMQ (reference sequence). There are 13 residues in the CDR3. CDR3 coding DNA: TGTGCCAGCAGGATTAGGGGTACCGGGGAGCTGTTTTTT. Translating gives CASRIRGTGELFF.

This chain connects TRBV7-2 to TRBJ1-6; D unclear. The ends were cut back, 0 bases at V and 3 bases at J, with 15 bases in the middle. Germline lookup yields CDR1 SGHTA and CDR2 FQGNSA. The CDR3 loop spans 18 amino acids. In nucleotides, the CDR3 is TGTGCCAGCAGCTTAGCGCATCAGGCCTCCTTCTATAATTCACCCCTCCACTTT. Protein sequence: CASSLAHQASFYNSPLHF.

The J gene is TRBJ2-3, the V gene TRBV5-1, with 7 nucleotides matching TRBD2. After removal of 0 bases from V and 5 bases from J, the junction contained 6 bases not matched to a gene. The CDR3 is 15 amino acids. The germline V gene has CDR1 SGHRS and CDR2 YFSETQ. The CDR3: CASSLGRGGVDTQYF. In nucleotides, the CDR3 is TGCGCCAGCAGCTTGGGACGGGGAGGGGTAGATACGCAGTATTTT.

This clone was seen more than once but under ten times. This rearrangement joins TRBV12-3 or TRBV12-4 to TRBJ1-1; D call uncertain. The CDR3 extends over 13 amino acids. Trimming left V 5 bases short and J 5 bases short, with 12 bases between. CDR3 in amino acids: CASSPPGATEAFF. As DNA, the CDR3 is TGTGCCAGCAGTCCCCCCGGTGCTACTGAAGCTTTCTTT.